Each of the 14 T cell receptor beta chains below was sequenced from the same sample in a study of blood T cell repertoires in COVID-19. Some clones are missing from TCRdb's copy, which holds only in-frame ones; the method was immunoSEQ multiplex PCR. Seen here are about 310,000 clones, around 86% observed once, and the top ten hold 1%. What was sequenced was peripheral blood. These receptor sequences come from a man aged 50 or older with active or convalescent COVID-19.

This chain links TRBV7-2 with TRBJ1-4; TRBD1 matches at 8 bases. In germline, CDR1 is SGHTA, CDR2 FQGNSA. J was trimmed by 7 bases and V by 5 bases; bases with no gene match: 6. CDR3 length: 14 residues. The DNA of the CDR3 is TGTGCCAGCAGCGTGGGACAGGTGGCTGAAAAACTGTTTTTT. Its protein product is CASSVGQVAEKLFF.

The rearrangement uses TRBV10-3 and TRBJ1-6, with D possibly being TRBD1 (5 bases). Germline-derived CDR1 and CDR2 are ENHRY and SYGVKD. There are 15 residues in the CDR3. Trimming removed 3 bases from V and 7 bases from J, with 13 bases in between. The DNA for the CDR3 is TGTGCCATCAGTGACCCAGGGAGGCAAAATTCACCCCTCCACTTT. This translates into CAISDPGRQNSPLHF.

V gene TRBV19 combines with J gene TRBJ1-5, with D maybe TRBD1 (5 bases). The V end was cut by 6 bases, the J end by 2 bases, with 17 bases between. Per the germline V gene, CDR1 is LNHDA and CDR2 is SQIVND (reference sequence). The CDR3 runs to 16 residues. Written as DNA, the CDR3 is TGTGCCAGTAGGGACCCGGGCAGGGTGGGCAATCAGCCCCAGCATTTT. Its protein product is CASRDPGRVGNQPQHF.

The V call is TRBV7-3, the J call TRBJ2-1; 9 nucleotides match TRBD2. The CDR3 loop spans 15 amino acids. The V gene's germline CDR1 is SGHTA and CDR2 FQGTGA. V dropped 5 bases and J dropped 4; count of bases not matched to a gene: 6. The CDR3 DNA reads TGTGCCAGCAGCCGTACTAGCGGGCTATACAATGAGCAGTTCTTC. Encoded protein: CASSRTSGLYNEQFF.

The gene calls are TRBV5-1 and TRBJ2-1; 10 positions match TRBD2. After removal of 0 bases from V and 10 bases from J, the junction contained 4 bases not matched to a gene. Germline CDR1 is SGHRS and CDR2 is YFSETQ. This CDR3 has 14 amino acids. DNA for the CDR3: TGCGCCAGCAGCTTGGGGCTAGCGGGAGTCGAGCAGTTCTTC. Translation gives CASSLGLAGVEQFF.

In this sample, this clone turned up once. The chain carries TRBV18 and TRBJ1-3; the D is unclear. The germline V gene encodes CDR1 KGHSH and CDR2 LQKENI. This CDR3 has 14 amino acids. V was cut by 3 bases and J by 2 bases, with 8 bases left in between. The chain's CDR3 is CASSPQDTGNTIYF. In DNA, the CDR3 is TGTGCCAGCTCACCTCAGGATACTGGAAACACCATATATTTT. Using reference TRBV18 and TRBJ1-3 for the parts outside the CDR3, the full variable domain is NAGVMQNPRHLVRRRGQEARLRCSPMKGHSHVYWYRQLPEEGLKFMVYLQKENIIDESGMPKERFSAEFPKEGPSILRIQQVVRGDSAAYFCASSPQDTGNTIYFGEGSWLTVV.

The chain joins TRBV7-7 to TRBJ2-3; TRBD1 agrees at 10 bases. V gave up 5 bases and J gave up 1 base; unmatched junction bases: 3. The V gene's germline CDR1 is SSHAT and CDR2 FNYEAQ (reference sequence). This CDR3 contains 15 residues. The CDR3 loop is CASSIGTGGTDTQYF. CDR3 nucleotides: TGTGCCAGCAGCATCGGGACAGGGGGCACAGATACGCAGTATTTT.

The V and J genes are TRBV3-1 (or the pseudogene TRBV3-2) and TRBJ2-2; 10 bases map to TRBD2. With 2 bases clipped from V and 6 bases from J, the junction kept 9 bases outside the gene matches. The CDR3 has 17 residues. Germline V gene sequence: CDR1 LGHDT, CDR2 YNNKEL (reference sequence). CDR3 nucleotide sequence: TGTGCCAGCAGCCAATTCCTCAGCGGGGGGGGGCCCGGGGAGCTGTTTTTT. Translating gives CASSQFLSGGGPGELFF.

The chain couples TRBV24-1 to TRBJ2-7; D possibly corresponds to TRBD1 (5 bases). V shed 3 bases and J shed 7 bases, with 12 bases lying between them. The CDR3 totals 13 residues. Germline V CDR1 and CDR2: KGHDR, SFDVKD. CDR3 region: CATSDGAGNEQYF. As DNA, the CDR3 is TGTGCCACCAGTGATGGGGCAGGGAATGAGCAGTACTTC.

The CDR3, as DNA: TGTGCCATCACCGTTGGGGGCGGGAACACTGAAGCTTTCTTT. Translated, it gives CAITVGGGNTEAFF. V and J are TRBV10-3 and TRBJ1-1; tentative D call: TRBD1 (6 bases). The CDR3 is made up of 14 amino acids. CDR1 and CDR2 from the germline V gene are ENHRY and SYGVKD. The V and J ends lost 7 bases and 1 base respectively, with 13 bases between them.

This chain connects TRBV6-5 to TRBJ1-2; 7 nucleotides line up with TRBD1. CDR3 length: 15 residues. Germline V gene lookup returns CDR1 MNHEY and CDR2 SVGAGI. The V and J ends lost 7 bases and 0 bases, in that order; junction bases with no gene match: 8. The CDR3 DNA follows: TGTGCCAGCAACCTCTACAGGGGAGCTAACTATGGCTACACCTTC. Protein product: CASNLYRGANYGYTF.

CDR3 in DNA: TGCGCCAGCAGCCCTTTCGGAGGGATGAACACTGAAGCTTTCTTT. Its translation: CASSPFGGMNTEAFF. This rearrangement joins TRBV5-1 to TRBJ1-1; D call uncertain. The CDR3 sequence is 15 residues long. Trimming cost V 4 bases and J 0 bases, with 13 bases left between them. Germline V lookup: CDR1 SGHRS, CDR2 YFSETQ.

V usage is TRBV5-1 and J usage is TRBJ2-3; 9 nucleotides line up with TRBD1. CDR3 length: 15 amino acids. The V gene's germline CDR1 is SGHRS and CDR2 YFSETQ. J lost 4 bases, V lost 0 bases, and 3 bases had no gene match. The CDR3 region is CASSLGQGDPDTQYF. CDR3 coding DNA: TGCGCCAGCAGCTTGGGACAGGGGGACCCAGATACGCAGTATTTT.

The chain couples TRBV28 to TRBJ2-2; possibly TRBD2 for D (6 bases). Trimming removed 4 bases from V and 0 bases from J, with 9 bases in between. The germline gives CDR1 MDHEN, CDR2 SYDVKM. The length of the CDR3 is 15 residues. This CDR3 reads CASSSSGANTGELFF. CDR3 coding DNA: TGTGCCAGCAGTTCCTCGGGGGCGAACACCGGGGAGCTGTTTTTT.